These T cell receptor beta chains were read from a single sample in a study of memory CD4+ T cells and cytomegalovirus serostatus. Only in-frame clones appear in the TCRdb table, and some are missing; sequencing was by immunoSEQ multiplex PCR. This repertoire shows about 56,000 clones, about 80% found once; its top ten account for approximately 0.4%. Sequencing input: memory CD4+ T cells from blood. These receptor sequences come from an adult in good health and CMV-seronegative. Both conserved end residues are part of each CDR3. D genes are given only for firm matches. Expanded clones are given a class, and other clones once, few, many or no size at all.

>TRBV19|NA|NA|TRBJ2-7
TGTGCCAGTAGTATATTGCCTTACGAGCAGTACTTC
CASSILPYEQYF
>TRBV7-2|NA|TRBD1|TRBJ2-2
TGTGCCAGCAGCTTAGTCTACGGGACAGCTACCGGGGAGCTGTTTTTT
CASSLVYGTATGELFF
>TRBV28|NA|TRBD2|TRBJ2-2
TGTGCCAGCAGTTTACCGGGACTAGGGTCCGGGGAGCTGTTTTTT
CASSLPGLGSGELFF
>TRBV9|NA|NA|TRBJ2-3
TGTGCCAGCAGCACATCACCTTCTAGCACAGATACGCAGTATTTT
CASSTSPSSTDTQYF
>TRBV10-3|NA|NA|TRBJ1-3
TGTGCCATCAGTGAGTCCTCACATAATGGAAACACCATATATTTT
CAISESSHNGNTIYF
>TRBV4-1|NA|TRBD1|TRBJ1-2
TGCGCCAGCAGCCAGTATTTTGCTAACAGGGGGAGTCATGGCTACACCTTC
CASSQYFANRGSHGYTF
>TRBV28|NA|NA|TRBJ1-1
TGTGCCAGCGGAGGACAGAAAATGAACACTGAAGCTTTCTTT
CASGGQKMNTEAFF
>TRBV7-9|medium-sized|TRBD1|TRBJ1-2
TGTGCCAGCAGCCGAGGACAGGGATCTGGCTACACCTTC
CASSRGQGSGYTF
>TRBV6-1|NA|TRBD2|TRBJ2-5
TGTGCCAGCAGTAAAAGCGGGGGCCCCCAAGAGACCCAGTACTTC
CASSKSGGPQETQYF
>TRBV5-4|NA|NA|TRBJ2-5
TGTGCCAGCAGCTTGGCCACAGGGCTGGAGACCCAGTACTTC
CASSLATGLETQYF
>TRBV6-1|once|NA|TRBJ2-5
TGTGCCAGCAGCGCCCGGGGGCTGGGGGAGACCCAGTACTTC
CASSARGLGETQYF
>TRBV11-3|NA|NA|TRBJ2-7
TGTGCCAGCAGCTTAGGCGGGACTTACGAGCAGTACTTC
CASSLGGTYEQYF
>TRBV27|NA|TRBD1|TRBJ1-1
TGTGCCAGCAGTCTCTCCGGGACAGGGGGCACTGAAGCTTTCTTT
CASSLSGTGGTEAFF
>TRBV28|NA|NA|TRBJ1-5
TGTGCCAGTACATCGGGGGGGATCGACGGCTTGAATCAGCCCCAGCATTTT
CASTSGGIDGLNQPQHF
>TRBV4-2|once|NA|TRBJ2-6
TGTGCCAGCAGCCAATCTCAGGGTTCTGGGGCCAACGTCCTGACTTTC
CASSQSQGSGANVLTF
>TRBV21-1|once|NA|TRBJ1-2
TGTGCCAGCAGCAAAGGGAAACAGCCCTCACGCCTTTTAGCTAACTATGGCTACACCTTC
CASSKGKQPSRLLANYGYTF
>TRBV6-5|NA|NA|TRBJ1-2
TGTGCCAGCAGTTCCCGGGCGGGGGCGAACTATGGCTACACCTTC
CASSSRAGANYGYTF
>TRBV2|NA|TRBD1|TRBJ2-1
TGTGCCAGCAGGATAGACAGGGGAGACTACAATGAGCAGTTCTTC
CASRIDRGDYNEQFF
>TRBV28|NA|NA|TRBJ2-7
TGTGCCAGCAGTTTTCTGGGAGACTCCTACGAGCAGTACTTC
CASSFLGDSYEQYF
>TRBV11-2|NA|TRBD2|TRBJ2-7
TGTGCCAGCAGCTGGCAGGGACTAGCGGGGGGCCTCTACGAGCAGTACTTC
CASSWQGLAGGLYEQYF
>TRBV11-2|NA|NA|TRBJ1-1
TGTGCCAGCAGCCCGGGTAGGGGGGGCACTGAAGCTTTCTTT
CASSPGRGGTEAFF
>TRBV28|NA|NA|TRBJ1-6
TGTGCCAGCTCTCGTAGTGGTTCACCCCTCCACTTT
CASSRSGSPLHF
>TRBV13|NA|NA|TRBJ1-1
TGTGCCCAAACGGACCGGTCCCGCACTGAAGCTTTCTTT
CAQTDRSRTEAFF
>TRBV18|few|TRBD2|TRBJ2-1
TGTGCCAGCTCGCCCCGGGGGGGTCTATTGAATGAGCAGTTCTTC
CASSPRGGLLNEQFF
>TRBV4-1|once|NA|TRBJ2-7
TGCGCCAGCAACCTAAAAGGAGCACCTAACACCTACGAGCAGTACTTC
CASNLKGAPNTYEQYF
>TRBV7-3|NA|NA|TRBJ2-3
TGTGCCAGCAGCTTAACGTACGGGGATACGCAGTATTTT
CASSLTYGDTQYF
>TRBV7-2|NA|NA|TRBJ2-2
TGTGCCAGCAGCTACGCCCTCGCCACCGGGGAGCTGTTTTTT
CASSYALATGELFF
>TRBV9|NA|NA|TRBJ2-3
TGTGCCAGCAGCTCCGGGGCAGGTAGCACAGATACGCAGTATTTT
CASSSGAGSTDTQYF
>TRBV20-1|NA|TRBD1|TRBJ2-7
TGCAGTGCCAGACAGGGTACCGAGCAGTACTTC
CSARQGTEQYF
>TRBV5-1|NA|NA|TRBJ2-2
TGCGCCAGCAGCTTGCCCGGGGAGCTGTTTTTT
CASSLPGELFF
>TRBV6-1|NA|NA|TRBJ2-1
TGTGCCAGCAGCCACCCCGGTAGGTTCTTC
CASSHPGRFF
>TRBV14|few|TRBD2|TRBJ2-2
TGTGCCAGCAGCCTCTTGACTAGCGGGCCGATCCAGCTGTTTTTT
CASSLLTSGPIQLFF
>TRBV30|NA|NA|TRBJ1-1
TGTGCCTGGAGTCGGGCCCAGGGAGTTCCGACTGAAGCTTTCTTT
CAWSRAQGVPTEAFF
>TRBV21-1|NA|NA|TRBJ2-7
TGTGCCGTACTACAGGGGGGAAGGGAGCAGTACTTC
CAVLQGGREQYF
>TRBV2|few|NA|TRBJ1-6
TGTGCCAGCAGTGAACCCGGCAGGGCTTCACCCCTCCACTTT
CASSEPGRASPLHF
>TRBV5-1|NA|NA|TRBJ1-1
TGCGCCAGCAGCTTGGGGGGAGGAGGTGAGAACACTGAAGCTTTCTTT
CASSLGGGGENTEAFF
>TRBV7-2|NA|NA|TRBJ2-1
TGTGCCAGCGCCCAATACAATGAGCAGTTCTTC
CASAQYNEQFF
>TRBV5-5|once|TRBD1|TRBJ1-5
TGTGCCAGCAGCCGTACAGGGGATAGCAATCAGCCCCAGCATTTT
CASSRTGDSNQPQHF
>TRBV19|NA|TRBD2|TRBJ2-3
TGTGCCAGTACTAGCGGGGGGTACACAGATACGCAGTATTTT
CASTSGGYTDTQYF
>TRBV12-5|once|TRBD2|TRBJ2-3
TGTGCTAGTGGTTTAATTAGCGGGGGGGCCGCAGATACGCAGTATTTT
CASGLISGGAADTQYF
>TRBV27|NA|NA|TRBJ1-5
TGTGCCAGCAGTTTATTTGGGATTGGGGGGGACGATCAGCCCCAGCATTTT
CASSLFGIGGDDQPQHF
>TRBV27|once|NA|TRBJ2-7
TGTGCCAGCAGGAATTTACTCTACGAGCAGTACTTC
CASRNLLYEQYF
>TRBV10-2|NA|TRBD1|TRBJ2-3
TGCGCCACCGGGACAGGGGGCCAAGATACGCAGTATTTT
CATGTGGQDTQYF
>TRBV4-1|medium-sized|NA|TRBJ2-1
TGCGCCAGCAGCCGAACCGGTCTACAAGAGCAGTTCTTC
CASSRTGLQEQFF
>TRBV10-2|once|NA|TRBJ2-2
TGCGCCAGCAGGGGCTCCGGGGAGCTGTTTTTT
CASRGSGELFF
>TRBV6-5|NA|TRBD1|TRBJ2-7
TGTGCCAGCAGTTACTCAGGACAGGGCGCCTACGAGCAGTACTTC
CASSYSGQGAYEQYF
>TRBV7-3|once|NA|TRBJ2-1
TGTGCCAGCAGCCCCCTTGGGGCTCATGAGCAGTTCTTC
CASSPLGAHEQFF
>TRBV10-3|NA|NA|TRBJ2-2
TGTGCCATCAGTGAAAAGAGGAACACCGGGGAGCTGTTTTTT
CAISEKRNTGELFF
>TRBV2|NA|NA|TRBJ1-5
TGTGCCAGCAGTGAACAGGGCAATAGCAATCAGCCCCAGCATTTT
CASSEQGNSNQPQHF
>TRBV7-2|NA|NA|TRBJ1-1
TGTGCCAGCAGCTACCCCCCCGGCGGGCTTGCGGCTTTCTTT
CASSYPPGGLAAFF
>TRBV18|NA|NA|TRBJ1-4
TGTGCCAGCTCACCAGCAGGATTTTCACATGAAAAACTGTTTTTT
CASSPAGFSHEKLFF
>TRBV11-2|NA|TRBD2|TRBJ2-2
TGTGCCAGCAGTTACTTTGGCGGGGGGGCCCCCGGGGAGCTGTTTTTT
CASSYFGGGAPGELFF
>TRBV4-2|NA|TRBD2|TRBJ2-7
TGTGCCAGCAGCCAAGGACTAGCGGGGGGGCTCGAGCAGTACTTC
CASSQGLAGGLEQYF
>TRBV21-1|NA|NA|TRBJ2-7
TGTGCCAGCAGCATGGAGGTTTGGAGCTCCTACGAGCAGTACTTC
CASSMEVWSSYEQYF
>TRBV30|NA|NA|TRBJ2-1
TGTGCCTGGAGTTCAAGGGGGGGGTTTCTCGATGAGCAGTTCTTC
CAWSSRGGFLDEQFF
>TRBV19|NA|TRBD1|TRBJ2-1
TGTGCCAGTAGTCGACAGGGTGGGATTTCGTTCTTC
CASSRQGGISFF
>TRBV15|NA|NA|TRBJ2-3
TGTGCCACCAGCAGAGGGGGCGGGAGCACAGATACGCAGTATTTT
CATSRGGGSTDTQYF
>TRBV7-2|NA|NA|TRBJ2-5
TGTGCCAGCAGCTTTCGGGCGGAGACCCAGTACTTC
CASSFRAETQYF
>TRBV5-1|NA|NA|TRBJ2-5
TGCGCCAGCAGCTTGGAGGGAAGAGTAGAGACCCAGTACTTC
CASSLEGRVETQYF
>TRBV7-9|NA|TRBD1|TRBJ2-1
TGTGCCAGCAGCGCCACGGACAGGGTCTCCTACAATGAGCAGTTCTTC
CASSATDRVSYNEQFF